Shown below are 26 T cell receptor beta chains from a single sample sequenced in a study of cytomegalovirus exposure and HLA in healthy donors. The primer mix had 60 Vbeta and 13 Jbeta primers. The assay was immunoSEQ multiplex PCR, and TCRdb's table has in-frame clones only and misses some. Of 150,000 to 200,000 clones in the sample, 60% to 80% were seen once. The sample comprised PBMCs. These receptors all stem from a man aged 40-49 years in good health and CMV-seronegative.

The chain combines TRBV6-1 with TRBJ2-1; 10 nucleotides align to TRBD2. Germline V gives CDR1 MNHNS, CDR2 SASEGT. Trimming removed 0 bases from V and 8 bases from J; junction bases left unmatched: 4. This CDR3 has 15 residues. The CDR3 here is CASSEAPLAGYEQFF. DNA for the CDR3: TGTGCCAGCAGTGAAGCGCCACTAGCGGGGTATGAGCAGTTCTTC.

This clone was counted between two and nine times. The rearrangement links TRBV5-6 to TRBJ2-1; 7 bases fit TRBD1. Germline V gene lookup returns CDR1 SGHDT and CDR2 YYEEEE. V gave up 5 bases and J gave up 2 bases; unmatched junction bases: 4. The CDR3 contains 14 residues. In nucleotides, the CDR3 is TGTGCCAGCAGTCCGACAGGGCCCTACAATGAGCAGTTCTTC. This translates into CASSPTGPYNEQFF. Full variable domain (remainder filled in from reference TRBV5-6 and TRBJ2-1): DAGVTQSPTHLIKTRGQQVTLRCSPKSGHDTVSWYQQALGQGPQFIFQYYEEEERQRGNFPDRFSGHQFPNYSSELNVNALLLGDSALYLCASSPTGPYNEQFFGPGTRLTVL.

V and J are TRBV5-1 and TRBJ2-1; a weak D match, TRBD1 (6 bases). CDR3 size: 15 residues. The V gene's germline CDR1 is SGHRS and CDR2 YFSETQ. V was shortened by 2 bases and J by 2 bases, with 11 bases between the two germline ends. The CDR3 protein is CASSFGTIAYNEQFF. For the CDR3, the DNA is TGCGCCAGCAGCTTCGGGACAATAGCCTACAATGAGCAGTTCTTC.

A few counts support this clone. This chain links TRBV2 with TRBJ2-3; 13 positions match TRBD2. Germline V gene lookup returns CDR1 SNHLY and CDR2 FYNNEI. The CDR3 consists of 14 residues. Germline trimming cut 10 bases from V and 4 bases from J; bases unmatched to any gene: 5. CDR3 residues: CAMQGLAGADTQYF. Written as DNA, the CDR3 is TGTGCCATGCAAGGACTAGCGGGAGCAGATACGCAGTATTTT.

This chain joins TRBV19 and TRBJ1-1, with a weak D call TRBD1 (5 bases). V shed 2 bases and J shed 4 bases, with 14 bases lying between them. From germline, CDR1 is LNHDA and CDR2 SQIVND (reference sequence). The CDR3 loop spans 15 amino acids. The CDR3: CASSISQGRSTEAFF. The CDR3 DNA follows: TGTGCCAGTAGTATAAGTCAGGGCCGAAGCACTGAAGCTTTCTTT. The full variable domain, rest sourced from reference TRBV19 and TRBJ1-1, is DGGITQSPKYLFRKEGQNVTLSCEQNLNHDAMYWYRQDPGQGLRLIYYSQIVNDFQKGDIAEGYSVSREKKESFPLTVTSAQKNPTAFYLCASSISQGRSTEAFFGQGTRLTVV.

The chain links TRBV5-1 to TRBJ1-1, with D tentatively TRBD1 (6 bases). Germline V gene lookup returns CDR1 SGHRS and CDR2 YFSETQ. There are 15 residues in the CDR3. V lost 4 bases to trimming and J lost 0 bases, with 13 bases between them. The CDR3 region is CASSPQGPMNTEAFF. CDR3 nucleotides: TGCGCCAGCAGCCCCCAGGGGCCTATGAACACTGAAGCTTTCTTT.

V and J are TRBV6-1 and TRBJ1-5; no firm D call. Germline V gene lookup returns CDR1 MNHNS and CDR2 SASEGT. This CDR3 is 16 amino acids long. The germline V and J ends were trimmed by 2 bases and 1 base, with 12 bases remaining between them. The CDR3 bases are TGTGCCAGCAGTGAAAGTTGGCCCACCAGCAATCAGCCCCAGCATTTT. Residues: CASSESWPTSNQPQHF.

This clone has a single count. The chain joins TRBV27 to TRBJ2-2, with TRBD1 as a possible D gene (6 bases). This CDR3 region has 16 residues. From germline, CDR1 is MNHEY and CDR2 SMNVEV (reference sequence). Trimming took 6 bases from V and 0 from J, leaving 14 bases between them. In nucleotides, the CDR3 is TGTGCCAGCAGCCCGAGGGGGACCGCGAACACCGGGGAGCTGTTTTTT. Its translation: CASSPRGTANTGELFF.

This clone was recorded a few times. V gene TRBV11-2 combines with J gene TRBJ2-3, with 11 bases aligning to TRBD2. The germline CDR1 and CDR2 sequences are SGHAT and FQNNGV. J was trimmed by 2 bases and V by 4 bases; bases with no gene match: 5. The CDR3 covers 16 residues. CDR3 sequence (DNA): TGTGCCAGCAGCTCAATAGCGGGGGGGTCCACAGATACGCAGTATTTT. Translated: CASSSIAGGSTDTQYF.

The chain recombines TRBV9 with TRBJ2-7, with TRBD1 matching over 9 bases. The length of the CDR3 is 15 residues. Germline assignment: CDR1 SGDLS and CDR2 YYNGEE. V lost 1 base, J lost 1 base, and 3 bases stayed unmatched. The CDR3 loop reads CASSVSGQGSYEQYF. DNA of the CDR3: TGTGCCAGCAGCGTATCGGGACAGGGTTCCTACGAGCAGTACTTC.

The J gene is TRBJ1-3, the V gene TRBV19, with no clear D. The CDR3 is made up of 14 amino acids. Trimming pared 7 bases from V and 0 bases from J, leaving 10 bases between. Germline loops: CDR1 LNHDA, CDR2 SQIVND (reference sequence). The DNA of the CDR3 is TGTGCCAGTAAACCGGGGTTCTCTGGAAACACCATATATTTT. This sequence encodes CASKPGFSGNTIYF. Full variable domain (missing parts from reference TRBV19 and TRBJ1-3): DGGITQSPKYLFRKEGQNVTLSCEQNLNHDAMYWYRQDPGQGLRLIYYSQIVNDFQKGDIAEGYSVSREKKESFPLTVTSAQKNPTAFYLCASKPGFSGNTIYFGEGSWLTVV.

In its sample, this clone was seen a few times. The gene calls are TRBV10-3 and TRBJ2-7; 8 nucleotides match TRBD1. The CDR3 covers 14 residues. The junction had 4 bases not matched to a gene; V was cut back by 6 bases and J by 0 bases. Per germline, CDR1 ENHRY and CDR2 SYGVKD. This chain's CDR3 is CAIRSDRASYEQYF. The CDR3 coding sequence is TGTGCCATCAGATCGGACAGGGCCTCCTACGAGCAGTACTTC.

This clone showed up just a few times. V gene TRBV30 combines with J gene TRBJ1-1; the D is unclear. Trimming took off 1 base at V and 5 bases at J, with 8 bases between the two ends. The length of the CDR3 is 12 residues. Germline V gives CDR1 GTSNPN, CDR2 SVGIG (reference sequence). The CDR3 sequence: CAWSAWRTEAFF. In nucleotides, the CDR3 is TGTGCCTGGAGTGCATGGCGGACTGAAGCTTTCTTT.

The genes are TRBV19 and TRBJ2-7; 13 bases align to TRBD2. V lost 6 bases, J lost 3 bases, and 5 bases stayed unmatched. The germline V gene has CDR1 LNHDA and CDR2 SQIVND (reference sequence). The CDR3 consists of 15 residues. The CDR3 protein is CASSRTSGSVYEQYF. CDR3 nucleotide sequence: TGTGCCAGTAGCAGGACTAGCGGGAGTGTCTACGAGCAGTACTTC.

This chain uses TRBV6-1 with TRBJ2-7, with TRBD1 as a possible D gene (5 bases). The germline CDR1 and CDR2 sequences are MNHNS and SASEGT. The V and J ends lost 3 bases and 3 bases respectively, with 15 bases between them. The CDR3 is made up of 15 amino acids. CDR3 region: CASSEVTGRGYEQYF. The CDR3 DNA reads TGTGCCAGCAGTGAGGTAACAGGAAGAGGCTACGAGCAGTACTTC.

The CDR3 DNA reads TGTGCCTGGAGTATCACAGGGGCGTATGGCTACACCTTC. Its translation is CAWSITGAYGYTF. The rearrangement uses TRBV30 and TRBJ1-2, with 7 positions matching TRBD1. The CDR3 totals 13 residues. V was clipped by 2 bases and J by 5 bases; unmatched bases: 5. The germline V gene encodes CDR1 GTSNPN and CDR2 SVGIG (reference sequence).

The V gene is TRBV7-9, the J gene TRBJ2-3; 8 nucleotides match TRBD1. The V segment lost 3 bases and the J segment 1 base; nucleotides outside the gene matches: 6. The CDR3 is 16 residues long. CDR1 and CDR2 from the germline V gene are SEHNR and FQNEAQ (reference sequence). CDR3 amino acids: CASSFWGTGGTDTQYF. The CDR3 DNA sequence: TGTGCCAGCAGCTTCTGGGGGACAGGAGGCACAGATACGCAGTATTTT.

The chain employs TRBV7-3 and TRBJ2-2, with TRBD2 matching over 14 bases. Per the germline V gene, CDR1 is SGHTA and CDR2 is FQGTGA. The CDR3 runs to 18 residues. Trimming cost V 1 base and J 6 bases; bases outside gene matches: 7. CDR3 sequence: CASSLNGGTSGSAGELFF. The CDR3 DNA follows: TGTGCCAGCAGCTTAAATGGGGGGACTAGCGGGAGCGCCGGGGAGCTGTTTTTT.

This sequence joins TRBV5-1 and TRBJ1-6; TRBD1 is a possible D gene (6 bases). Trimming left V 0 bases short and J 8 bases short, with 12 bases between. CDR3 size: 15 residues. The germline V gene has CDR1 SGHRS and CDR2 YFSETQ. The CDR3: CASSLGGGVDSPLHF. The DNA for the CDR3 is TGCGCCAGCAGCTTGGGAGGGGGTGTTGATTCACCCCTCCACTTT.

The chain uses TRBV5-1 and TRBJ2-1; TRBD2 matches 14 bases. Germline CDR1 is SGHRS and CDR2 is YFSETQ. Trimming cost V 6 bases and J 7 bases; bases outside gene matches: 9. This CDR3 contains 16 residues. The CDR3 here is CASTRATSGRGNEQFF. CDR3 DNA: TGCGCCAGCACACGGGCGACTAGCGGGAGGGGGAATGAGCAGTTCTTC.

In this sample, this clone turned up a few times. Other nucleotide sequences from this sample produce the same CDR3. This chain uses TRBV11-2 with TRBJ1-5; D remains unclear. Trimming removed 0 bases at V and 5 bases at J, with 5 bases between. This CDR3 has 13 residues. The germline gives CDR1 SGHAT, CDR2 FQNNGV. CDR3 coding DNA: TGTGCCAGCAGCTTAGATCGGGATCAGCCCCAGCATTTT. This encodes CASSLDRDQPQHF.

The chain combines TRBV7-9 with TRBJ1-2; no clear D gene. V shed 0 bases and J shed 7 bases, with 12 bases lying between them. The CDR3 has 14 residues. The germline gives CDR1 SEHNR, CDR2 FQNEAQ (reference sequence). CDR3 protein: CASSLAIEAAGYTF. CDR3 DNA: TGTGCCAGCAGCTTAGCGATAGAAGCGGCTGGCTACACCTTC.

The rearrangement uses TRBV7-2 and TRBJ2-2, with D maybe TRBD2 (6 bases). V lost 5 bases, J lost 7 bases, and 14 bases lay in between. Germline assignment: CDR1 SGHTA and CDR2 FQGNSA. There are 14 residues in the CDR3. Here the CDR3 DNA reads TGTGCCAGCAGCCCACAGCGGGTTGTCGGGGAGCTGTTTTTT. Protein product: CASSPQRVVGELFF.

This clone occurred once. Here the CDR3 reads CASSPWTAQSNQPQHF. As DNA, the CDR3 is TGTGCCAGCAGCCCTTGGACAGCCCAAAGCAATCAGCCCCAGCATTTT. This sequence joins TRBV7-2 and TRBJ1-5; D is possibly TRBD1 (6 bases). CDR1 is SGHTA, CDR2 FQGNSA, per germline. The CDR3 runs 16 residues. Trimming took off 5 bases at V and 1 base at J, with 15 bases between the two ends.

The rearrangement joins TRBV29-1 to TRBJ2-3; 8 nucleotides align to TRBD2. CDR3 size: 14 residues. Germline V lookup: CDR1 SQVTM, CDR2 ANQGSEA. V shed 5 bases, J shed 1 base, and the junction held 5 bases outside the gene matches. CDR3 in DNA: TGCAGCGTTAACCCAGCGGGGGGCACAGATACGCAGTATTTT. Residues: CSVNPAGGTDTQYF.

V and J are TRBV7-8 and TRBJ1-4; D call uncertain. Germline-derived CDR1 and CDR2 are SGHVS and FQNEAQ. The CDR3 is 14 amino acids. The ends were cut back, 1 base at V and 8 bases at J, with 11 bases in the middle. The chain's CDR3 is CASSLDLTREKLFF. In DNA, the CDR3 is TGTGCCAGCAGCTTAGATCTTACTCGGGAAAAACTGTTTTTT.